Sequencing of this TCR beta chain was carried out in a study of blood T cell repertoires in COVID-19. The overall study: The cDNA or gDNA used as material had been derived from T cells, B-cell-depleted T cells, or PBMCs.

The protocol was immunoSEQ multiplex PCR, while the TCRdb copy is restricted to in-frame clones and leaves out a portion. The sample has around 87,000 clones, 80% seen once. The V gene's germline CDR1 is LNHNV and CDR2 YYDKDF (reference sequence). This CDR3 region has 13 residues. Trimming stripped 5 bases from V and 6 bases from J, with 11 bases between. This TCR came from a human donor in a cohort sampled during active COVID-19. The chain is built from TRBV15 and TRBJ1-3, with D uncertain. The sequenced material came from peripheral blood. CDR3 DNA sequence: TGTGCCACCAGCTACGAACTGCTAAACACCATATATTTT. The encoded protein is CATSYELLNTIYF. Using reference TRBV15 and TRBJ1-3 for the parts outside the CDR3, the full variable domain is DAMVIQNPRYQVTQFGKPVTLSCSQTLNHNVMYWYQQKSSQAPKLLFHYYDKDFNNEADTPDNFQSRRPNTSFCFLDIRSPGLGDTAMYLCATSYELLNTIYFGEGSWLTVV.